The T cell receptor beta chain under discussion was sequenced for a study of T cells in Graves' hyperthyroidism and ophthalmopathy. This clonotype was seen only a few times. TCR beta CDR3 region amplification was performed from RNA transcripts. The study used the HTBI primer set for a first-round RT-PCR of the TCR CDR3. One entry per CDR3 protein, called by TCRdb with MiXCR from the multiplex PCR reads. Here the sample spans around 690,000 distinct CDR3 sequences, 17% being singletons. The germline V gene has CDR1 SEHNR and CDR2 FQNEAQ (reference sequence). J was trimmed by 5 bases and V by 5 bases; bases with no gene match: 9. The CDR3 covers 16 residues. A lack of ophthalmopathy progression within 18 months defined stable Graves' hyperthyroidism. Fresh peripheral blood, more than 9 ml, yielded the PBMCs.

Sequenced: blood. This receptor was taken from a man aged 45 to 65 with Graves' hyperthyroidism. The chain uses TRBV7-9 and TRBJ1-6, with 7 bases fitting TRBD1. DNA for the CDR3: TGTGCCAGCAGCCCGGACAGGATAGGGGATAATTCACCCCTCCACTTT. It translates to CASSPDRIGDNSPLHF.